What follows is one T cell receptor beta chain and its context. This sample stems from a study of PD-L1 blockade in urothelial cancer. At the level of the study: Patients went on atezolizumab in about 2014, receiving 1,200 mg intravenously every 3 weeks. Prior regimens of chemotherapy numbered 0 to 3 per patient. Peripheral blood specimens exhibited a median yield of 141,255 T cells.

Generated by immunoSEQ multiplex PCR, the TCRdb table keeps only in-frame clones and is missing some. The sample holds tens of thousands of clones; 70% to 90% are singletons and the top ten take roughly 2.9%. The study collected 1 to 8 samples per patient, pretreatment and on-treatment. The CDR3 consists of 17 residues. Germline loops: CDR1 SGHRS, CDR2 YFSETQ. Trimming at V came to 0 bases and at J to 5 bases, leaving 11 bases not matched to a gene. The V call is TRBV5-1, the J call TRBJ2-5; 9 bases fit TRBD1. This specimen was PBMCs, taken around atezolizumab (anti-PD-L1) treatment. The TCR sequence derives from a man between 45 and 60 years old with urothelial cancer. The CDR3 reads CASSLGAGQGPGETQYF. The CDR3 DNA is TGCGCCAGCAGCTTGGGGGCCGGACAGGGGCCAGGGGAGACCCAGTACTTC.